One sample yielded the 12 T cell receptor beta chains listed below, sequenced in a study of blood T cell repertoires in COVID-19. The assay was immunoSEQ multiplex PCR, and TCRdb's table has in-frame clones only and misses some. Of tens of thousands of clones in the sample, about four fifths were seen once. Sequenced sample: peripheral blood. The receptor source for this set is a man aged 55 to 70 with acute or convalescent COVID-19.

In its sample, this clone was seen once. The V call is TRBV2, the J call TRBJ2-2; D may be TRBD1 (5 bases). The CDR3 has 13 residues. Germline CDR1 is SNHLY and CDR2 is FYNNEI. The germline V and J ends were trimmed by 8 bases and 6 bases, with 13 bases remaining between them. CDR3 in amino acids: CASVMGRSGELFF. CDR3 DNA: TGTGCCAGCGTGATGGGGCGTTCCGGGGAGCTGTTTTTT.

Only a few counts were recorded for this clone. The rearrangement uses TRBV6-5 and TRBJ1-1; D unclear. The germline V and J ends were trimmed by 4 bases and 3 bases, with 15 bases remaining between them. The CDR3 runs to 15 residues. CDR1 and CDR2 (germline): MNHEY, SVGAGI. The CDR3 DNA reads TGTGCCAGCAGTTCCGCCTTTTGGAGGGACACTGAAGCTTTCTTT. This translates into CASSSAFWRDTEAFF.

The V call is TRBV21-1, the J call TRBJ2-3; the table's D gene call, TRBD2, was not cross checked with the DNA. TRBV21-1 counts as a pseudogene. The CDR3 is 14 amino acids. CDR3 DNA: TGTGCCAGCAGCAATACGGGGGGAGGAGATACGCAGTATTTT. It codes for CASSNTGGGDTQYF.

This rearrangement joins TRBV18 to TRBJ2-7; D may be TRBD1 (5 bases). This CDR3 contains 12 residues. Germline assignment: CDR1 KGHSH and CDR2 LQKENI. The V gene lost 2 bases and the J gene lost 5 bases, with 7 bases spanning the gap. CDR3 sequence: CASSPMGHEQYF. Here the CDR3 DNA reads TGTGCCAGCTCACCAATGGGGCACGAGCAGTACTTC.

The genes are TRBV28 and TRBJ2-1; no clear D. This CDR3 has 11 amino acids. V lost 8 bases, J lost 7 bases, and 9 bases lay in between. The germline CDR1 and CDR2 sequences are MDHEN and SYDVKM. The CDR3 is CASGGWNEQFF. For the CDR3, the DNA is TGTGCCAGCGGCGGTTGGAATGAGCAGTTCTTC.

V gene TRBV7-2 combines with J gene TRBJ1-2, with D hard to call. V dropped 2 bases and J dropped 7 bases, with 11 bases sitting between them. The CDR3 contains 13 residues. In germline, CDR1 is SGHTA, CDR2 FQGNSA. Here the CDR3 DNA reads TGTGCCAGCAGCTTATCTCCTCTCCTTGGCTACACCTTC. It translates to CASSLSPLLGYTF.

This chain connects TRBV3-1 (or the pseudogene TRBV3-2) to TRBJ2-4, with D tentatively TRBD2 (6 bases). Deletions cut 2 bases from V and 8 bases from J, with 10 bases between. CDR1 and CDR2 (germline): LGHDT, YNNKEL (reference sequence). The CDR3 runs to 13 residues. The CDR3 sequence: CASSQSPGDIQYF. The CDR3 DNA is TGTGCCAGCAGCCAATCCCCGGGGGACATTCAGTACTTC.

The table lists this clone with a few counts. The V call is TRBV7-2, the J call TRBJ2-3, with a tentative D call TRBD2 (5 bases). The CDR3 extends over 15 amino acids. V gave up 3 bases and J gave up 5 bases, with 15 bases separating them. Looked up from germline, CDR1 is SGHTA and CDR2 is FQGNSA. DNA of the CDR3: TGTGCCAGCAGCTTGCCTCTAGCCCCGGGAGATACGCAGTATTTT. Its translation: CASSLPLAPGDTQYF. Drawing the rest from reference TRBV7-2 and TRBJ2-3, the complete variable domain is GAGVSQSPSNKVTEKGKDVELRCDPISGHTALYWYRQSLGQGLEFLIYFQGNSAPDKSGLPSDRFSAERTGGSVSTLTIQRTQQEDSAVYLCASSLPLAPGDTQYFGPGTRLTVL.

The genes are TRBV5-6 and TRBJ1-2, with a weak D call TRBD1 (5 bases). V dropped 4 bases and J dropped 1 base, with 11 bases sitting between them. The CDR3 has 14 amino acids. CDR1 is SGHDT and CDR2 is YYEEEE in the germline V gene. The DNA for the CDR3 is TGTGCCAGCAGCCCAGGGCCGTATAACTATGGCTACACCTTC. This sequence encodes CASSPGPYNYGYTF.

V gene TRBV6-2 or TRBV6-3 combines with J gene TRBJ2-7, with D maybe TRBD1 (6 bases). V dropped 4 bases and J dropped 6 bases, with 22 bases sitting between them. Looked up from germline, CDR1 is MNHEY and CDR2 is SVGEGT. CDR3 length equals 16 residues. The CDR3 DNA reads TGTGCCAGCAGTTCCTCCGGGACAAATGGGAGATTCGAGCAGTACTTC. This sequence encodes CASSSSGTNGRFEQYF.

V and J are TRBV25-1 and TRBJ1-1, with 8 positions matching TRBD1. Germline V lookup: CDR1 MGHDK, CDR2 SYGVNS. V shed 2 bases and J 1 base; nucleotides not matched to a gene: 3. The CDR3 covers 15 residues. CDR3 protein: CASSERGTGNTEAFF. CDR3 bases: TGTGCCAGCAGTGAAAGGGGGACAGGGAACACTGAAGCTTTCTTT.

J is TRBJ2-3 and V is TRBV7-3; 13 nucleotides line up with TRBD2. There are 17 residues in the CDR3. CDR1 and CDR2 from the germline V gene are SGHTA and FQGTGA. After removal of 4 bases from V and 3 bases from J, the junction contained 7 bases not matched to a gene. The CDR3 DNA is TGTGCCAGCAGCTATGGACTAGCGGGGGAGAGAACAGATACGCAGTATTTT. It encodes CASSYGLAGERTDTQYF.